This TCR beta chain was observed in a study of sequential checkpoint blockade in melanoma. Regarding treatment: randomized to nivolumab then ipilimumab (arm A) or the reverse (arm B). The germline V and J ends were trimmed by 2 bases and 4 bases, with 14 bases remaining between them. The CDR3 is made up of 15 amino acids. CDR1 is SGHRS, CDR2 YFSETQ, per germline. The sample holds a few counts of this clone. Sequencing was performed with immunoSEQ multiplex PCR; in TCRdb, only in-frame clones are kept and a portion is missing. Counted here are roughly 20,000 clones, around 80% occurring once; the ten biggest clones make up around 10%.

The receptor was derived from a human donor with melanoma. The rearrangement uses TRBV5-1 and TRBJ2-3; tentative D call: TRBD2 (5 bases). Sequenced here: CD8+ T cells sorted from blood (inferred from file names), sampled from a patient given nivolumab and ipilimumab in sequence. CDR3 DNA: TGCGCCAGCAGCTTTTTAGCGCCCGAGGCAGATACGCAGTATTTT. This encodes CASSFLAPEADTQYF. Supplemented by reference TRBV5-1 and TRBJ2-3, the full variable domain reads KAGVTQTPRYLIKTRGQQVTLSCSPISGHRSVSWYQQTPGQGLQFLFEYFSETQRNKGNFPGRFSGRQFSNSRSEMNVSTLELGDSALYLCASSFLAPEADTQYFGPGTRLTVL.